The rows below give T cell receptor beta chains drawn from one sample of a study of blood T cell repertoires in COVID-19. Repertoires were generated with immunoSEQ multiplex PCR, while TCRdb's copy carries only in-frame clones and drops some. The table records 20,000 to 25,000 clones, 73% of them present only once. What was sequenced was peripheral blood. The receptors stem from a human donor in a cohort sampled during active or convalescent COVID-19. Each CDR3 is given with its conserved first and last residue. Fields, in order: clone size, V gene, J gene, CDR3 protein. For some rows the clone size is stated as once, few or many, or as a class when expanded; others skip it.

>few|TRBV10-2|TRBJ1-2
CASRPGFGYGYTF
>NA|TRBV3-1/TRBV3-2|TRBJ1-4
CASSQTRRAGRSEKLFF
>NA|TRBV27|TRBJ1-1
CASSLQQGRNTEAFF
>NA|TRBV5-1|TRBJ2-2
CASSTGVTGELFF
>NA|TRBV13|TRBJ1-5
CASSFGNNQPQHF
>few|TRBV5-5|TRBJ1-4
CASSLGTDKDEKLFF
>NA|TRBV28|TRBJ1-2
CASSLAGGRGVDGYTF
>NA|TRBV2|TRBJ2-1
CASSQQGAYNEQFF
>few|TRBV12-3/TRBV12-4|TRBJ2-2
CASSLSFGELFF
>NA|TRBV4-2|TRBJ1-3
CASSQDLGASGNTIYF